The 21 T cell receptor beta chains reported below all come from one sample, sequenced in a study of T cells after yellow fever vaccination. TCRdb reanalysed the 5' RACE reads using MiXCR and keeps one entry per CDR3 protein. The sample lists roughly 50,000 distinct CDR3 sequences, 7% to 8.5% occurring once. Sequencing was performed on CD8+ T cells sorted from PBMCs, taken around 15 days after the first yellow fever vaccination. The source is a man in his late teens or twenties who received the YFV17D yellow fever vaccine.

This clonotype was seen repeatedly, ten times or more. CDR3 sequence (DNA): TGCGCCAGCAGCGGGTCCTACAGGGAGGACACCGGGGAGCTGTTTTTT. Translation gives CASSGSYREDTGELFF. The V gene is TRBV5-1, the J gene TRBJ2-2, with D perhaps matching TRBD1 or TRBD2 (6 bases each). Per the germline V gene, CDR1 is SGHRS and CDR2 is YFSETQ. Trimming stripped 4 bases from V and 3 bases from J, with 16 bases between. The CDR3 sequence is 16 residues long.

Many counts were recorded for this clonotype. This chain joins TRBV12-3 or TRBV12-4 and TRBJ2-7; D tentatively reads TRBD1 or TRBD2 (6 bases each). This CDR3 spans 13 amino acids. Trimming cost V 3 bases and J 7 bases, with 13 bases left between them. In DNA form, the CDR3 reads TGTGCCAGCAGTTTTTCGGGGGCGCAGGAGCAGTACGTC. Translating it yields CASSFSGAQEQYV.

This clonotype was counted between two and nine times. V is TRBV5-1 and J is TRBJ2-3; a possible D gene is TRBD1 (6 bases). The germline V and J ends were trimmed by 4 bases and 1 base, with 10 bases remaining between them. Per the germline V gene, CDR1 is SGHRS and CDR2 is YFSETQ. This CDR3 region has 14 residues. The CDR3, as DNA: TGCGCCAGCAGCCCAGGGGACGGCACAGATACGCAGTATTTT. Translation gives CASSPGDGTDTQYF.

This clonotype was detected many times. The chain couples TRBV6-1 to TRBJ2-2; no clear D gene. The V gene lost 0 bases and the J gene lost 2 bases, with 10 bases spanning the gap. CDR1 and CDR2 (germline): MNHNS, SASEGT. The CDR3 consists of 16 residues. CDR3: CASSEARHRNTGELFF. The CDR3, as DNA: TGTGCCAGCAGTGAAGCTCGACATAGAAACACCGGGGAGCTGTTTTTT.

In this sample, this clonotype turned up many times. The V gene is TRBV12-3 or TRBV12-4, the J gene TRBJ2-3; tentative D call: TRBD2 (7 bases). The CDR3 has 14 residues. V was pared by 6 bases and J by 5 bases, with 15 bases between. CDR3 in amino acids: CASSLAGALDTQYF. The CDR3 bases are TGTGCCAGCAGCCTGGCGGGGGCCTTAGATACGCAGTATTTT.

The gene calls are TRBV23-1 and TRBJ1-5, with D perhaps matching TRBD1 (5 bases). TRBV23-1 is known as an ORF, though its function is uncertain. Trimming removed 8 bases from V and 6 bases from J, with 20 bases in between. The CDR3 contains 15 residues. Here the CDR3 reads CASGSPEGTSQPQHF. CDR3 sequence (DNA): TGCGCCAGCGGTTCACCGGAAGGGACTAGTCAGCCCCAGCATTTT.

This chain connects TRBV21-1 to TRBJ1-4; no DNA check was done on the table's D call, TRBD1. TRBV21-1 represents a pseudogene. The CDR3 runs 14 residues. DNA of the CDR3: TGTGCCAGCAGCAAGGTCAAGCTCGGGGGAAAACTGTTTTTT. It codes for CASSKVKLGGKLFF.

This clonotype came up many times. CDR3 sequence (DNA): TGTGCCAGCAGTCAGCGGGGGGGAGGAGAGACCCAGTACTTC. Encoded protein: CASSQRGGGETQYF. The genes are TRBV12-3 or TRBV12-4 and TRBJ2-5; 10 nucleotides line up with TRBD2. The length of the CDR3 is 14 residues. After removal of 5 bases from V and 4 bases from J, the junction contained 4 bases not matched to a gene.

This clonotype has more than one count but fewer than ten. V usage is TRBV20-1 and J usage is TRBJ2-2; D possibly corresponds to TRBD1 (6 bases). The germline V gene encodes CDR1 DFQATT and CDR2 SNEGSKA (reference sequence). The CDR3 sequence is 16 residues long. V was trimmed by 6 bases and J by 1 base, leaving 18 bases between them. CDR3 in DNA: TGCAGTGCCCCAAACAACAGGGATGTGAACACCGGGGAGCTGTTTTTT. This translates into CSAPNNRDVNTGELFF.

The table lists this clonotype with many counts. V usage is TRBV13 and J usage is TRBJ2-1, with TRBD2 identical over 12 bases. The germline gives CDR1 PRHDT, CDR2 FYEKMQ (reference sequence). The CDR3 is 15 residues long. J was trimmed by 8 bases and V by 3 bases; bases with no gene match: 5. CDR3 in amino acids: CASSFSSGGAHEQFF. The CDR3 DNA is TGTGCCAGCAGCTTCTCTAGCGGGGGGGCCCATGAGCAGTTCTTC.

This clonotype has more than one count but fewer than ten. The chain recombines TRBV27 with TRBJ1-5; D uncertain. V was pared by 8 bases and J by 7 bases, with 24 bases between. The germline V gene has CDR1 MNHEY and CDR2 SMNVEV (reference sequence). The CDR3 extends over 16 amino acids. CDR3 sequence (DNA): TGTGCCAGCGGCGCCTCCGGTGGCGGTTCCTACCAGCCCCAGCATTTT. This codes for CASGASGGGSYQPQHF.

This clonotype was detected ten times or more. The chain has TRBV20-1 and TRBJ2-3; 10 bases match TRBD2. CDR3 size: 15 residues. V lost 1 base to trimming and J lost 5 bases; unmatched junction nucleotides: 6. Germline V gene lookup returns CDR1 DFQATT and CDR2 SNEGSKA (reference sequence). CDR3: CSARGTSGVRDTQYF. The CDR3 nucleotides are TGCAGTGCTAGAGGAACTAGCGGGGTCAGAGATACGCAGTATTTT.

This clonotype was seen repeatedly, ten times or more. The V and J genes are TRBV6-5 and TRBJ2-5; 8 positions match TRBD2. This CDR3 spans 14 amino acids. Trimming took 5 bases from V and 2 from J; bases not matched to a gene: 4. Per the germline V gene, CDR1 is MNHEY and CDR2 is SVGAGI. CDR3 protein: CASSILADQETQYF. The DNA for the CDR3 is TGTGCCAGCAGTATACTAGCGGATCAAGAGACCCAGTACTTC.

In its sample, this clonotype was seen many times. The chain is built from TRBV20-1 and TRBJ1-1, with 10 bases aligning to TRBD1. The germline V gene has CDR1 DFQATT and CDR2 SNEGSKA (reference sequence). Trimming cost V 1 base and J 3 bases; bases outside gene matches: 5. This CDR3 is built from 15 residues. The CDR3 region is CSARATDRGYTEAFF. The CDR3 DNA reads as TGCAGTGCTAGAGCCACGGACAGGGGGTACACTGAAGCTTTCTTT.

This clonotype has at least ten counts. The chain employs TRBV7-8 and TRBJ2-2; tentative D call: TRBD1 (5 bases). The CDR3 is 18 amino acids. Per germline, CDR1 SGHVS and CDR2 FQNEAQ. V shed 3 bases and J shed 2 bases, with 19 bases lying between them. The CDR3 region is CASSFILRALKNTGELFF. CDR3 DNA: TGTGCCAGCAGCTTCATCCTCAGGGCCCTGAAAAACACCGGGGAGCTGTTTTTT.

In its sample, this clonotype was seen many times. The chain has TRBV7-2 and TRBJ2-1, with D uncertain. CDR1 SGHTA and CDR2 FQGNSA come from the germline V gene. This CDR3 is 14 amino acids long. V dropped 3 bases and J dropped 0 bases, with 6 bases sitting between them. CDR3 nucleotides: TGTGCCAGCAGCTTCCTAAGCTCCTACAATGAGCAGTTCTTC. Its protein is CASSFLSSYNEQFF.

This clonotype was recorded many times. V and J are TRBV20-1 and TRBJ1-2, with TRBD1 matching over 8 bases. The CDR3 totals 14 residues. V lost 2 bases, J lost 5 bases, and 7 bases stayed unmatched. Germline V CDR1 and CDR2: DFQATT, SNEGSKA (reference sequence). The chain's CDR3 is CSARQGASRYGYTF. CDR3 DNA sequence: TGCAGTGCTAGACAGGGGGCGAGTCGGTATGGCTACACCTTC.

This clonotype counts as medium-sized. This rearrangement joins TRBV5-1 to TRBJ2-7; D is unclear. Trimming removed 0 bases at V and 2 bases at J, with 6 bases between. There are 13 residues in the CDR3. Germline lookup yields CDR1 SGHRS and CDR2 YFSETQ. The CDR3 sequence: CASSLDEAYEQYF. The CDR3 DNA reads as TGCGCCAGCAGCTTGGACGAAGCCTACGAGCAGTACTTC.

This clonotype occurred many times. This chain links TRBV7-9 with TRBJ2-2; D perhaps matches TRBD1 (5 bases). Germline CDR1 is SEHNR and CDR2 is FQNEAQ (reference sequence). The CDR3 covers 12 residues. V was cut by 8 bases and J by 3 bases, with 7 bases left in between. DNA for the CDR3: TGTGCCAGCGTAGGGGACACCGGGGAGCTGTTTTTT. Its translation is CASVGDTGELFF.

This clonotype appeared many times. This chain connects TRBV4-3 to TRBJ1-6; no clear D. The CDR3 consists of 15 residues. V lost 1 base to trimming and J lost 5 bases, with 9 bases between them. Germline assignment: CDR1 LGHNA and CDR2 YSLEER. CDR3 in DNA: TGCGCCAGCAGCCAAGTTCGACAAGATAATTCACCCCTCCACTTT. This sequence encodes CASSQVRQDNSPLHF.

This clonotype was seen repeatedly, ten times or more. The V and J genes are TRBV20-1 and TRBJ2-5, with D uncertain. V lost 5 bases to trimming and J lost 1 base, with 11 bases between them. This CDR3 comprises 13 residues. Germline V CDR1 and CDR2: DFQATT, SNEGSKA (reference sequence). The CDR3 loop is CSAPTTTQETQYF. Here the CDR3 DNA reads TGCAGTGCTCCCACCACGACCCAAGAGACCCAGTACTTC.